A selection of T cell receptor beta chains follows, all from one sample in a study of blood T cell dynamics during melanoma immunotherapy. Sequenced by immunoSEQ multiplex PCR; TCRdb stores in-frame clones only, minus some. The data hold about 12,000 clones, with roughly 88% observed a single time. The source was blood, collected from a patient treated with checkpoint blockade. Receptors were obtained from a human donor with melanoma. Both conserved end residues are part of each CDR3. The order of the fields is V gene, J gene, D gene, CDR3 protein, CDR3 DNA. The D gene is left open where the match is weak.

TRBV7-2	TRBJ2-1	.	CASSSDGSSYNEQFF	TGTGCCAGCAGCTCCGACGGGAGCTCCTACAATGAGCAGTTCTTC
TRBV2	TRBJ2-3	.	CASKPGSAGDTQYF	TGTGCCAGCAAACCGGGATCAGCCGGGGATACGCAGTATTTT
TRBV2	TRBJ2-5	.	CASSGETYTGGGTQYF	TGTGCCAGCAGTGGGGAGACTTATACCGGGGGCGGGACCCAGTACTTC
TRBV12-1	TRBJ2-5	.	CASSFGTTQPKTQYF	TGTGCCAGCAGCTTCGGGACAACACAGCCCAAGACCCAGTACTTC
TRBV2	TRBJ2-3	TRBD1	CASSETQGLDTQYF	TGTGCCAGCAGTGAAACACAGGGGTTAGATACGCAGTATTTT
TRBV6-5	TRBJ2-7	TRBD2	CASSPSGGAVYEQYF	TGTGCCAGCAGCCCTAGCGGGGGGGCCGTATACGAGCAGTACTTC
TRBV6-5	TRBJ2-2	.	CASKGTANTGELFF	TGTGCCAGCAAAGGGACGGCGAACACCGGGGAGCTGTTTTTT
TRBV14	TRBJ2-3	TRBD2	CASSHLAGRSTDTQYF	TGTGCCAGCAGCCATCTAGCGGGCCGAAGCACAGATACGCAGTATTTT
TRBV29-1	TRBJ2-1	.	CSVLGGGYNEQFF	TGCAGCGTTTTAGGGGGGGGATACAATGAGCAGTTCTTC
TRBV19	TRBJ2-7	TRBD1	CASSTGRGPLPPYEQYF	TGTGCCAGTAGTACGGGCAGGGGGCCCCTGCCCCCCTACGAGCAGTACTTC
TRBV7-2	TRBJ1-2	.	CASSLDGGPGYTF	TGTGCCAGCAGCTTAGATGGGGGGCCTGGCTACACCTTC
TRBV7-9	TRBJ1-2	.	CASSLGEGLSYGYTF	TGTGCCAGCAGCTTAGGGGAGGGACTCAGCTATGGCTACACCTTC
TRBV25-1	TRBJ2-7	.	CASKAETYEQYF	TGTGCCAGCAAGGCAGAGACCTACGAGCAGTACTTC
TRBV9	TRBJ1-1	TRBD1	CASSVPRDSGRTEAFF	TGTGCCAGCAGCGTTCCCCGGGACAGTGGAAGGACTGAAGCTTTCTTT
TRBV2	TRBJ2-7	TRBD2	CASSEARGGYEQYF	TGTGCCAGCAGTGAAGCGCGGGGGGGCTACGAGCAGTACTTC
TRBV19	TRBJ2-3	.	CASSILHGQLDTQYF	TGTGCCAGTAGTATACTCCACGGACAGCTTGATACGCAGTATTTT